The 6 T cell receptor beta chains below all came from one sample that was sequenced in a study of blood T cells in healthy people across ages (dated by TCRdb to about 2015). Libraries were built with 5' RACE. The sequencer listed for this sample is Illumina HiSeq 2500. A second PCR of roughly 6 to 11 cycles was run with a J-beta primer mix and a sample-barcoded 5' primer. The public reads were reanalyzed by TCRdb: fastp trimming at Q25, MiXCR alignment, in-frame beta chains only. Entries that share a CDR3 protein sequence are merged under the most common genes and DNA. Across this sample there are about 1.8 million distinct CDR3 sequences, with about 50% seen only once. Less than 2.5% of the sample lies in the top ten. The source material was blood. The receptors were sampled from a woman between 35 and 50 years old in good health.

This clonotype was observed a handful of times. The CDR3 spells CSVGGQANTGELFF. CDR3 nucleotide sequence: TGCAGCGTTGGGGGACAGGCGAACACCGGGGAGCTGTTTTTT. This sequence joins TRBV29-1 and TRBJ2-2; TRBD1 matches at 8 bases. Germline V gene sequence: CDR1 SQVTM, CDR2 ANQGSEA. The J segment lost 0 bases and the V segment lost 4 bases, leaving 1 base of the junction unmatched. The CDR3 sequence is 14 residues long.

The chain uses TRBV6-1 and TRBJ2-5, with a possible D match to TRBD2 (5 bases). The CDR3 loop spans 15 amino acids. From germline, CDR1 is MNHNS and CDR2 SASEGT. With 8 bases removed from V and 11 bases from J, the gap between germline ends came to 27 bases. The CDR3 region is CASPREPPGMYEQYF. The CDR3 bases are TGTGCCAGCCCTAGGGAGCCCCCTGGGATGTATGAGCAGTACTTC.

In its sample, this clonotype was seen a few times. The CDR3 nucleotides read TGTGCCAGCAGTCACAGGGGTGGCTACACCTTC. It specifies CASSHRGGYTF. V and J are TRBV12-3 or TRBV12-4 and TRBJ1-2; 7 bases fit TRBD1. The CDR3 is made up of 11 amino acids. After removal of 5 bases from V and 7 bases from J, the junction contained 1 base not matched to a gene.

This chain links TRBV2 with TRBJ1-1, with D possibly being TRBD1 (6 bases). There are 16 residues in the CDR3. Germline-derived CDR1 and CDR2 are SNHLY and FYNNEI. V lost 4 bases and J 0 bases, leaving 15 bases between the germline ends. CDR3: CASSVTGLLLNTEAFF. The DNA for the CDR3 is TGTGCCAGCAGTGTGACAGGACTCCTTTTGAACACTGAAGCTTTCTTT. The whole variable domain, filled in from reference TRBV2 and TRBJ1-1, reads EPEVTQTPSHQVTQMGQEVILRCVPISNHLYFYWYRQILGQKVEFLVSFYNNEISEKSEIFDDQFSVERPDGSNFTLKIRSTKLEDSAMYFCASSVTGLLLNTEAFFGQGTRLTVV.

This CDR3 reads CASSTEIYGETQYF. The CDR3 DNA sequence: TGCGCCAGCAGTACTGAGATTTACGGGGAGACCCAGTACTTC. The genes are TRBV10-2 and TRBJ2-5; D not certain. The CDR3 consists of 14 residues. Germline V lookup: CDR1 WSHSY, CDR2 SAAADI. V was shortened by 5 bases and J by 5 bases, with 15 bases between the two germline ends.

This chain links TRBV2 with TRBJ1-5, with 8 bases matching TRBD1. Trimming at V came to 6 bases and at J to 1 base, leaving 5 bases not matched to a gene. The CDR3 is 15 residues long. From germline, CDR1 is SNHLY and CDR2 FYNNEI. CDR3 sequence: CASRRQGSSNQPQHF. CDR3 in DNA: TGTGCCAGCAGAAGACAGGGGTCGAGCAATCAGCCCCAGCATTTT. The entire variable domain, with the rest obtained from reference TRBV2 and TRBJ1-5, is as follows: EPEVTQTPSHQVTQMGQEVILRCVPISNHLYFYWYRQILGQKVEFLVSFYNNEISEKSEIFDDQFSVERPDGSNFTLKIRSTKLEDSAMYFCASRRQGSSNQPQHFGDGTRLSIL.